The clone carrying this T cell receptor beta chain occurred many times. Germline assignment: CDR1 MNHNS and CDR2 SASEGT. Trimming left V 5 bases short and J 0 bases short, with 19 bases between. There are 17 residues in the CDR3. The data were obtained in a study of regulatory T cells in long-lasting Graves disease. Arm-PCR of CDR3 regions with iRepertoire HTBI primers generated TCR beta libraries. From the multiplex PCR reads, TCRdb called clonotypes with MiXCR, one entry per CDR3 protein. The repertoire consists of 350,000 to 450,000 distinct CDR3 sequences, with less than 25% occurring once and the leading ten covering 20% to 25%. The sample's time point: persistent/refractory GD, antithyroid drugs over 5 years with positive TRAb. Preparation of the TCR library used RNA extracted from PBMCs.

The chain couples TRBV6-1 to TRBJ1-2; D not resolved. The clonotype was recovered from a female donor with Graves disease. Material: peripheral blood mononuclear cells (PBMCs), obtained when the disease was refractory, from a patient treated with antithyroid drugs. CDR3: CASSPTATEPTNYGYTF. DNA for the CDR3: TGTGCCAGCAGTCCAACAGCGACCGAGCCAACTAACTATGGCTACACCTTC.